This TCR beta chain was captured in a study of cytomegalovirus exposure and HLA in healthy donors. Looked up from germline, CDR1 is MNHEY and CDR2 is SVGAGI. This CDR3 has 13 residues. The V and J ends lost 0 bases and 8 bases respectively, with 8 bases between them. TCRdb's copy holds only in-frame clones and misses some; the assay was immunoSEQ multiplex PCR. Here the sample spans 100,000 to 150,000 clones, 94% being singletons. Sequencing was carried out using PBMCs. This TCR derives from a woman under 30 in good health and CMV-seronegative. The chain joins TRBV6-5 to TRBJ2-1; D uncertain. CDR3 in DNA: TGTGCCAGCAGTTACTCGTTAGTAGATGAGCAGTTCTTC. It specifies CASSYSLVDEQFF.